This T cell receptor beta chain was identified during a study of T cell responses to AZD1222 COVID-19 vaccine. As to this clone: Its antigen is not known.

The method was immunoSEQ multiplex PCR; TCRdb's version includes in-frame clones alone and lacks a portion of them. Here the sample spans 180,000 or so clones, approximately 93% being singletons. V lost 0 bases and J 6 bases, leaving 6 bases between the germline ends. Germline V lookup: CDR1 SGHDN, CDR2 FVKESK. The CDR3 extends over 13 amino acids. Study-wide points: Spike-specific TCR breadth and depth rose after two AZD1222 doses.

The TCR was taken from an adult in good health. The V call is TRBV14, the J call TRBJ1-3; D uncertain. The sequencing used peripheral blood, collected on day 0 of AZD1222 vaccination. CDR3 amino acids: CASSQDRINTIYF. CDR3 sequence (DNA): TGTGCCAGCAGCCAAGACAGAATAAACACCATATATTTT.